A selection of T cell receptor beta chains follows, all from one sample in a study of cytotoxic CD8 clonotypes in ibrutinib-treated CLL. Assay used: immunoSEQ multiplex PCR; TCRdb lists only in-frame clones, some missing. The top ten hold 15% of the sample, which has almost 250,000 clones, 70% seen once. The sequences come from PBMCs, collected after 24 months of ibrutinib treatment. These receptors were obtained from a human donor with chronic lymphocytic leukemia. Both conserved end residues are part of each CDR3. Each record gives: V gene, clone size, J gene, D gene, CDR3 protein, CDR3 DNA. A D gene is named only where the DNA matches it firmly. Clone size is given for some rows only: seen once, a few or many times, or a class if the clone is expanded.

v_gene: TRBV5-1
abundance: -
j_gene: TRBJ2-7
d_gene: TRBD2
CDR3aa: CASSWGLAGDLGEQYF
CDR3nt: TGCGCCAGCAGCTGGGGACTAGCGGGAGATTTAGGCGAGCAGTACTTC

v_gene: TRBV5-1
abundance: -
j_gene: TRBJ2-7
d_gene: -
CDR3aa: CASSLVGYEQYF
CDR3nt: TGCGCCAGCAGCTTGGTCGGATACGAGCAGTACTTC

v_gene: TRBV19
abundance: -
j_gene: TRBJ2-1
d_gene: -
CDR3aa: CASSMGSSSYNEQFF
CDR3nt: TGTGCCAGTTCGATGGGGTCGAGCTCCTACAATGAGCAGTTCTTC

v_gene: TRBV25-1
abundance: once
j_gene: TRBJ2-2
d_gene: TRBD1
CDR3aa: CASSDPTGTGVSGELFF
CDR3nt: TGTGCCAGCAGTGACCCAACCGGGACAGGGGTGTCCGGGGAGCTGTTTTTT

v_gene: TRBV27
abundance: -
j_gene: TRBJ2-5
d_gene: TRBD2
CDR3aa: CASSLRLAGPQETQYF
CDR3nt: TGTGCCAGCAGTTTAAGACTAGCGGGCCCTCAAGAGACCCAGTACTTC

v_gene: TRBV29-1
abundance: -
j_gene: TRBJ2-5
d_gene: -
CDR3aa: CSVGGEREETQYF
CDR3nt: TGCAGCGTTGGGGGGGAGAGGGAGGAGACCCAGTACTTC

v_gene: TRBV27
abundance: -
j_gene: TRBJ1-5
d_gene: -
CDR3aa: CASSLSGSREAQHF
CDR3nt: TGTGCCAGCAGTTTATCGGGGTCTCGGGAGGCCCAGCATTTT

v_gene: TRBV28
abundance: -
j_gene: TRBJ2-7
d_gene: TRBD2
CDR3aa: CASSSPGAGGSEQYF
CDR3nt: TGTGCCAGCAGTTCCCCTGGCGCGGGAGGGAGCGAGCAGTACTTC

v_gene: TRBV6-1
abundance: -
j_gene: TRBJ2-7
d_gene: -
CDR3aa: CASSPGGTVTREQYF
CDR3nt: TGTGCCAGCAGTCCTGGGGGGACAGTGACTAGGGAGCAGTACTTC

v_gene: TRBV15
abundance: -
j_gene: TRBJ2-1
d_gene: -
CDR3aa: CATRGPGLTYNEQFF
CDR3nt: TGTGCCACCAGGGGGCCGGGACTTACCTACAATGAGCAGTTCTTC

v_gene: TRBV21-1
abundance: -
j_gene: TRBJ2-7
d_gene: -
CDR3aa: CASSNRDRASYEQYF
CDR3nt: TGTGCCAGCAGCAATCGGGACAGGGCAAGTTACGAGCAGTACTTC

v_gene: TRBV28
abundance: -
j_gene: TRBJ1-2
d_gene: TRBD1
CDR3aa: CASRGTAYNYFSGYTF
CDR3nt: TGTGCCAGCAGGGGGACAGCCTACAACTATTTCAGTGGCTACACCTTC

v_gene: TRBV27
abundance: -
j_gene: TRBJ2-7
d_gene: -
CDR3aa: CASSPGLSYEQYF
CDR3nt: TGTGCCAGCAGTCCGGGGCTCTCCTACGAGCAGTACTTC

v_gene: TRBV5-6
abundance: -
j_gene: TRBJ2-1
d_gene: -
CDR3aa: CASSPAKRSPRNEQFF
CDR3nt: TGTGCCAGCAGCCCGGCAAAGCGGAGCCCTCGGAATGAGCAGTTCTTC

v_gene: TRBV6-4
abundance: few
j_gene: TRBJ2-1
d_gene: -
CDR3aa: CASRLARSHNEQFF
CDR3nt: TGTGCCAGCAGGCTAGCGAGGTCCCACAATGAGCAGTTCTTC

v_gene: TRBV5-6
abundance: -
j_gene: TRBJ2-4
d_gene: TRBD2
CDR3aa: CASSKVAGLAKNIQYF
CDR3nt: TGTGCCAGCAGCAAGGTAGCGGGACTAGCCAAAAACATTCAGTACTTC

v_gene: TRBV27
abundance: -
j_gene: TRBJ1-5
d_gene: -
CDR3aa: CASKAFYGNQPQHF
CDR3nt: TGTGCCAGCAAGGCGTTCTACGGCAATCAGCCCCAGCATTTT

v_gene: TRBV28
abundance: few
j_gene: TRBJ1-2
d_gene: -
CDR3aa: CASSLTVGYYGYTF
CDR3nt: TGTGCCAGCAGCCTCACCGTTGGATACTATGGCTACACCTTC

v_gene: TRBV7-7
abundance: -
j_gene: TRBJ2-3
d_gene: -
CDR3aa: CASSRGTFDADTQYF
CDR3nt: TGTGCTAGCAGCCGAGGGACCTTCGATGCAGATACGCAGTATTTT

v_gene: TRBV25-1
abundance: -
j_gene: TRBJ2-5
d_gene: -
CDR3aa: CASSPSGETQYF
CDR3nt: TGTGCCAGCAGCCCGAGTGGGGAGACCCAGTACTTC

v_gene: TRBV7-6
abundance: -
j_gene: TRBJ2-7
d_gene: TRBD2
CDR3aa: CASSGRALHEQYF
CDR3nt: TGTGCCAGTAGCGGGAGGGCCCTCCACGAGCAGTACTTC

v_gene: TRBV27
abundance: -
j_gene: TRBJ2-7
d_gene: TRBD1
CDR3aa: CASSLLRTGSPYEQYF
CDR3nt: TGTGCCAGCAGTCTCCTGCGGACAGGTTCTCCCTACGAGCAGTACTTC

v_gene: TRBV2
abundance: few
j_gene: TRBJ2-2
d_gene: TRBD1
CDR3aa: CASRVGTGGTGELFF
CDR3nt: TGTGCCAGCAGGGTCGGGACAGGCGGGACCGGGGAGCTGTTTTTT

v_gene: TRBV7-7
abundance: -
j_gene: TRBJ2-3
d_gene: -
CDR3aa: CASSPGLSKPSTDTQYF
CDR3nt: TGTGCTAGCAGCCCCGGACTAAGCAAGCCGAGCACAGATACGCAGTATTTT

v_gene: TRBV5-5
abundance: -
j_gene: TRBJ2-1
d_gene: -
CDR3aa: CASSLGQGVDNEQFF
CDR3nt: TGTGCCAGCAGCTTGGGGCAGGGCGTGGACAATGAGCAGTTCTTC

v_gene: TRBV19
abundance: -
j_gene: TRBJ2-2
d_gene: -
CDR3aa: CASRKQGRDTGELFF
CDR3nt: TGTGCCAGTAGGAAACAGGGTAGGGACACCGGGGAGCTGTTTTTT

v_gene: TRBV30
abundance: -
j_gene: TRBJ1-1
d_gene: -
CDR3aa: CAWAPGSYMNTEAFF
CDR3nt: TGTGCCTGGGCCCCGGGCAGCTACATGAACACTGAAGCTTTCTTT

v_gene: TRBV19
abundance: -
j_gene: TRBJ1-2
d_gene: -
CDR3aa: CASSIDQRHYYGYTF
CDR3nt: TGTGCCAGTAGTATAGATCAAAGACACTACTATGGCTACACCTTC

v_gene: TRBV29-1
abundance: -
j_gene: TRBJ2-1
d_gene: -
CDR3aa: CSVEPSDEQFF
CDR3nt: TGCAGCGTTGAACCTAGCGATGAGCAGTTCTTC

v_gene: TRBV7-6
abundance: -
j_gene: TRBJ2-7
d_gene: -
CDR3aa: CASSLRVGDEQYF
CDR3nt: TGTGCCAGCAGCTTACGGGTTGGGGACGAGCAGTACTTC

v_gene: TRBV6-5
abundance: -
j_gene: TRBJ2-7
d_gene: TRBD2
CDR3aa: CASSSRGASYEQYF
CDR3nt: TGTGCCAGCAGTTCGCGGGGGGCCTCCTACGAGCAGTACTTC

v_gene: TRBV5-6
abundance: -
j_gene: TRBJ2-7
d_gene: TRBD1
CDR3aa: CASSAPGQGLYEQYF
CDR3nt: TGTGCCAGCAGCGCTCCGGGACAGGGTTTGTACGAGCAGTACTTC

v_gene: TRBV19
abundance: -
j_gene: TRBJ1-1
d_gene: -
CDR3aa: CASSAGRELTEAFF
CDR3nt: TGTGCCAGTAGTGCCGGTCGGGAACTCACTGAAGCTTTCTTT

v_gene: TRBV4-3
abundance: many
j_gene: TRBJ2-3
d_gene: TRBD2
CDR3aa: CASSLLAGGADTQYF
CDR3nt: TGCGCCAGCAGCCTCCTAGCGGGAGGGGCAGATACGCAGTATTTT

v_gene: TRBV5-4
abundance: few
j_gene: TRBJ2-1
d_gene: -
CDR3aa: CASSLEGGTYNEQFF
CDR3nt: TGTGCCAGCAGCTTGGAAGGCGGAACGTACAATGAGCAGTTCTTC

v_gene: TRBV19
abundance: -
j_gene: TRBJ2-7
d_gene: -
CDR3aa: CASSREKGAYEQYF
CDR3nt: TGTGCCAGTAGTAGGGAAAAGGGAGCCTACGAGCAGTACTTC

v_gene: TRBV6-5
abundance: -
j_gene: TRBJ2-5
d_gene: -
CDR3aa: CASSYSTVYQETQYF
CDR3nt: TGTGCCAGCAGTTACTCAACAGTGTACCAAGAGACCCAGTACTTC

v_gene: TRBV7-9
abundance: -
j_gene: TRBJ2-3
d_gene: -
CDR3aa: CAGGKVGDTQYF
CDR3nt: TGTGCCGGGGGCAAGGTAGGAGATACGCAGTATTTT

v_gene: TRBV9
abundance: -
j_gene: TRBJ2-6
d_gene: -
CDR3aa: CASTGGPGANVLTF
CDR3nt: TGTGCCAGCACCGGGGGACCTGGGGCCAACGTCCTGACTTTC

v_gene: TRBV2
abundance: -
j_gene: TRBJ1-1
d_gene: -
CDR3aa: CASKDGTYTEAFF
CDR3nt: TGTGCCAGCAAGGACGGCACTTACACTGAAGCTTTCTTT

v_gene: TRBV19
abundance: -
j_gene: TRBJ2-1
d_gene: -
CDR3aa: CASSIGPTGEGEQFF
CDR3nt: TGTGCCAGTAGTATAGGCCCAACAGGTGAAGGGGAGCAGTTCTTC

v_gene: TRBV4-3
abundance: -
j_gene: TRBJ2-7
d_gene: -
CDR3aa: CASSNEAGYEQYF
CDR3nt: TGCGCCAGCAGCAACGAAGCAGGCTACGAGCAGTACTTC

v_gene: TRBV6-6
abundance: -
j_gene: TRBJ1-5
d_gene: -
CDR3aa: CASSYFDANGWPQHF
CDR3nt: TGTGCCAGCAGTTACTTCGACGCAAACGGGTGGCCCCAGCATTTT

v_gene: TRBV6-5
abundance: -
j_gene: TRBJ1-6
d_gene: -
CDR3aa: CASSYSEVVNSPLHF
CDR3nt: TGTGCCAGCAGTTACTCTGAAGTGGTAAATTCACCCCTCCACTTT

v_gene: TRBV25-1
abundance: -
j_gene: TRBJ2-1
d_gene: -
CDR3aa: CASSEYEQPYNEQFF
CDR3nt: TGTGCCAGCAGTGAATACGAACAGCCCTACAATGAGCAGTTCTTC

v_gene: TRBV6-5
abundance: once
j_gene: TRBJ2-7
d_gene: TRBD2
CDR3aa: CASRPTSGRSYEQYF
CDR3nt: TGTGCCAGCAGACCTACTAGCGGGAGGTCCTACGAGCAGTACTTC

v_gene: TRBV23-1
abundance: -
j_gene: TRBJ2-1
d_gene: -
CDR3aa: CASSQSLARYNEQFF
CDR3nt: TGCGCCAGCAGTCAATCCTTAGCGCGGTACAATGAGCAGTTCTTC

v_gene: TRBV29-1
abundance: -
j_gene: TRBJ2-2
d_gene: -
CDR3aa: CSINPQGNTGELFF
CDR3nt: TGCAGCATTAATCCTCAGGGGAACACCGGGGAGCTGTTTTTT

v_gene: TRBV12-5
abundance: -
j_gene: TRBJ2-5
d_gene: -
CDR3aa: CASGPSVGTQYF
CDR3nt: TGTGCTAGTGGTCCCTCCGTCGGGACCCAGTACTTC

v_gene: TRBV6-5
abundance: -
j_gene: TRBJ1-4
d_gene: -
CDR3aa: CASSYRDPGGEKLFF
CDR3nt: TGTGCCAGCAGTTACCGGGACCCCGGTGGGGAAAAACTGTTTTTT